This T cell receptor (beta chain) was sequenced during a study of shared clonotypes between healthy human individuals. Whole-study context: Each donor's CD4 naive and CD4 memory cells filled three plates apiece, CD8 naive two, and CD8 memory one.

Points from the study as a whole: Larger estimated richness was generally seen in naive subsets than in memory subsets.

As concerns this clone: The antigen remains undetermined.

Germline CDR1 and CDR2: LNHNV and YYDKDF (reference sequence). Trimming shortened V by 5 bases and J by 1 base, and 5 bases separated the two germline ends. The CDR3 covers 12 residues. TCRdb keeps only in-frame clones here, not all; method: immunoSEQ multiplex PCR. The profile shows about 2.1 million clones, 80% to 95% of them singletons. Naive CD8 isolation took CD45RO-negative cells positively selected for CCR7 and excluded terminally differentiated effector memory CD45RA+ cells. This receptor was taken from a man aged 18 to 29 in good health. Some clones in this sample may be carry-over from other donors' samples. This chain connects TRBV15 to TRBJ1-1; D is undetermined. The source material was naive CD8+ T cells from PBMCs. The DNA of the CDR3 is TGTGCCACCAGCGGTTCGAACACTGAAGCTTTCTTT. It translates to CATSGSNTEAFF. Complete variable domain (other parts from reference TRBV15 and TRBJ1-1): DAMVIQNPRYQVTQFGKPVTLSCSQTLNHNVMYWYQQKSSQAPKLLFHYYDKDFNNEADTPDNFQSRRPNTSFCFLDIRSPGLGDTAMYLCATSGSNTEAFFGQGTRLTVV.